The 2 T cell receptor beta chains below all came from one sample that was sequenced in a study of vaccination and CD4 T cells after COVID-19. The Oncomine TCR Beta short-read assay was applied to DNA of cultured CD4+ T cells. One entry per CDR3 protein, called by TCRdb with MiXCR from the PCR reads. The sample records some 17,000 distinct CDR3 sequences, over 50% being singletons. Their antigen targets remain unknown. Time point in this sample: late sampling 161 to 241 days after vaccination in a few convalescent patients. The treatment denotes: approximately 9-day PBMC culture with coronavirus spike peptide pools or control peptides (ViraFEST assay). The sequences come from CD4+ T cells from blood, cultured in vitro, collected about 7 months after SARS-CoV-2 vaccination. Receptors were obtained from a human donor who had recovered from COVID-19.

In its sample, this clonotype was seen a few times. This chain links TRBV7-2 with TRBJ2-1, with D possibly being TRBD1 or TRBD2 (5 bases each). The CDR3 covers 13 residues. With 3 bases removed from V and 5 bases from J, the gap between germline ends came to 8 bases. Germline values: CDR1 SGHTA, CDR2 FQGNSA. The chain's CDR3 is CASSFRGHNEQFF. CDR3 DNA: TGTGCCAGCAGCTTTCGGGGACACAATGAGCAGTTCTTC.

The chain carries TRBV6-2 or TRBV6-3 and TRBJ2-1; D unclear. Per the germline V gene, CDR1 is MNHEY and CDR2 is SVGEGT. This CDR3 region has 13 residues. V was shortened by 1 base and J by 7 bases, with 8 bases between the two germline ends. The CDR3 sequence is CASSYLYINEQFF. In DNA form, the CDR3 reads TGTGCCAGCAGTTACTTGTACATAAATGAGCAGTTCTTC.